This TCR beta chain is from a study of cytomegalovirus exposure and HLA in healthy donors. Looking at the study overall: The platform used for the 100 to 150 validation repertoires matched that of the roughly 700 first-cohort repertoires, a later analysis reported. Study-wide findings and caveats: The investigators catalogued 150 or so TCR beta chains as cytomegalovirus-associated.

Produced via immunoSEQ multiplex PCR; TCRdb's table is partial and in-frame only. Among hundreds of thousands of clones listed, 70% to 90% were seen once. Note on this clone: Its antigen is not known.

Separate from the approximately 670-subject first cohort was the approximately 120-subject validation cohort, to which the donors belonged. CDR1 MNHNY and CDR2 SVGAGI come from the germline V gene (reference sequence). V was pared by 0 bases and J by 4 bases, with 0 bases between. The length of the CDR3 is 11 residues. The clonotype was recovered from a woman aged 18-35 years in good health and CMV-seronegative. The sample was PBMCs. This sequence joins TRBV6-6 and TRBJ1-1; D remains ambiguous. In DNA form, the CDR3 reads TGTGCCAGCAGTTACTCCACTGAAGCTTTCTTT. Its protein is CASSYSTEAFF.